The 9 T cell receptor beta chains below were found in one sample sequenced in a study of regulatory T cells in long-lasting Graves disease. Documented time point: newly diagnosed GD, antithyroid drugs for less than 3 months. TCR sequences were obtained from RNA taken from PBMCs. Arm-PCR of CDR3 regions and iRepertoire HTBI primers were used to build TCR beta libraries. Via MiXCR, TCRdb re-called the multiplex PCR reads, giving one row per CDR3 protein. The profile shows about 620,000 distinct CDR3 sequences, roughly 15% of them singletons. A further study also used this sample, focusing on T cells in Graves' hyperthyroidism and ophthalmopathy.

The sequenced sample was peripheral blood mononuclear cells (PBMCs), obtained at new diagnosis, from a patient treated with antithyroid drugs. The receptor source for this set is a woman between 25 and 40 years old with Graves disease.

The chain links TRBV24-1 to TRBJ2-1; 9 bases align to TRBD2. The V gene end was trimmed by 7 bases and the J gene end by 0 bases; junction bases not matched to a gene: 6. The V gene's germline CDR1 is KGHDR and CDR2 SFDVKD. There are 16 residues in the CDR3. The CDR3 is CATRDSGRPSYNEQFF. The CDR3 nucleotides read TGTGCCACCAGGGATAGCGGGAGACCCTCCTACAATGAGCAGTTCTTC.

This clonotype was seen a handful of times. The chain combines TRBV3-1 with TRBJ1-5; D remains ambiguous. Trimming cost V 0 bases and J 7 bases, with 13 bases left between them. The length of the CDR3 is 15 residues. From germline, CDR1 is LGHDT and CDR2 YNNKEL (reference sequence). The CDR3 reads CASSQDWAAEQPQHF. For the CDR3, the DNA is TGTGCCAGCAGCCAAGACTGGGCGGCCGAACAGCCCCAGCATTTT.

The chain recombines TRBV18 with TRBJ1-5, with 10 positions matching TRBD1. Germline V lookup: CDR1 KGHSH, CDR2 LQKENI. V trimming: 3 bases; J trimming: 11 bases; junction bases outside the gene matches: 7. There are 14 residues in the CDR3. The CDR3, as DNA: TGTGCCAGCTCACCTGGGACAGGGGTAAGGGCCCAGCATTTT. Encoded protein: CASSPGTGVRAQHF.

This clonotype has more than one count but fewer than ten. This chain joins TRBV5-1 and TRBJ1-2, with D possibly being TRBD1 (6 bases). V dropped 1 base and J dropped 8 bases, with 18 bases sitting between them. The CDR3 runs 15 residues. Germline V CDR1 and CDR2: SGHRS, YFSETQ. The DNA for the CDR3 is TGCGCCAGCAGCTTGACACAGGGAAGCCCGGGCGGCTACACCTTC. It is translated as CASSLTQGSPGGYTF.

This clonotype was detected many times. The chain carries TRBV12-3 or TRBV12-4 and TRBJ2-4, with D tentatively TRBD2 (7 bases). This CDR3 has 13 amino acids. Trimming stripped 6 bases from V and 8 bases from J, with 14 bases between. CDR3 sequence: CASRGGARDIQYF. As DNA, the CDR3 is TGTGCCAGCAGGGGGGGGGCCAGGGACATTCAGTACTTC.

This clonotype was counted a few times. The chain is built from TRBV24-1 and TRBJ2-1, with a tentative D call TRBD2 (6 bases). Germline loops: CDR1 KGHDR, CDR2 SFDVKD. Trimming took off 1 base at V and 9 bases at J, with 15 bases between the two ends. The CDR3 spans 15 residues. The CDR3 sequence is CATSDFGASVGEQFF. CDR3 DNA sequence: TGTGCCACCAGTGATTTCGGCGCTAGCGTCGGTGAGCAGTTCTTC.

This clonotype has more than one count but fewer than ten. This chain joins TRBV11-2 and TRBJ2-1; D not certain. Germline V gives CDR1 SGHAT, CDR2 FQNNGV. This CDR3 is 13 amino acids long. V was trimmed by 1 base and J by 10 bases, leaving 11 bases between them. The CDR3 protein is CASSLVSYTEQFF. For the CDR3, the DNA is TGTGCCAGCAGCTTAGTGAGTTATACCGAGCAGTTCTTC.

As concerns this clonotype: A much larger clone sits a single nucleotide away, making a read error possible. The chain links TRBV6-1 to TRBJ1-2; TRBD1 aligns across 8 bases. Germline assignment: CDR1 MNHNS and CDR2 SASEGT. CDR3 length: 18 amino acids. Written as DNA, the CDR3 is TGTGCCAGCAGTGAACGGGACAGGCCGGTATTAGCTAACCATGGCTACACCTTC. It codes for CASSERDRPVLANHGYTF.

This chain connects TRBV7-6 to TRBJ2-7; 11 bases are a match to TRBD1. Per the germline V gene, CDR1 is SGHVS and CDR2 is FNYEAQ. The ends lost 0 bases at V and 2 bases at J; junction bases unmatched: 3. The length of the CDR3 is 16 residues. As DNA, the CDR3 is TGTGCCAGCAGCTTAGCGGCGGGACAGGGGGCCTACGAGCAGTACTTC. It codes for CASSLAAGQGAYEQYF.